The rows below give T cell receptor beta chains drawn from one sample of a study of T cell changes during pregnancy in multiple sclerosis. Here immunoSEQ multiplex PCR was the method, and the copy in TCRdb shows in-frame clones only, minus some. This table holds 93,000 or so clones, around nine tenths found once. The sample here was peripheral blood, taken after pregnancy. These receptors originate from a female donor with multiple sclerosis, enrolled in a pregnancy study. Both conserved end residues are part of each CDR3. Each record gives: V gene, clone size, J gene, D gene, CDR3 DNA, CDR3 protein. The D gene is left open where the match is weak. Part of the rows lack a size; the others show once, few, many or a class for expanded clones.

v_gene: TRBV5-5
abundance: -
j_gene: TRBJ2-1
d_gene: -
CDR3nt: TGTGCCAGCAGCTTGATGGTATCGAGTTCCTACAATGAGCAGTTCTTC
CDR3aa: CASSLMVSSSYNEQFF

v_gene: TRBV27
abundance: -
j_gene: TRBJ2-5
d_gene: -
CDR3nt: TGTGCCAGCAGTTTAGAGGGAAGGCCGCAAGAGACCCAGTACTTC
CDR3aa: CASSLEGRPQETQYF

v_gene: TRBV5-1
abundance: -
j_gene: TRBJ2-5
d_gene: TRBD1
CDR3nt: TGCGCCAGCAGCCTTAGACAGGGGCAAGAGACCCAGTACTTC
CDR3aa: CASSLRQGQETQYF

v_gene: TRBV5-5
abundance: -
j_gene: TRBJ1-1
d_gene: -
CDR3nt: TGTGCCAGCAGCTTGGTGTCACATTCTCTCTCTGAAGCTTTCTTT
CDR3aa: CASSLVSHSLSEAFF

v_gene: TRBV7-9
abundance: -
j_gene: TRBJ1-2
d_gene: TRBD1
CDR3nt: TGTGCCAGCAGCCCCGGACAGGGTGACTATGGCTACACCTTC
CDR3aa: CASSPGQGDYGYTF

v_gene: TRBV5-1
abundance: once
j_gene: TRBJ1-2
d_gene: -
CDR3nt: TGCGCCAGCAGTTTGCCCTTACAGGAGCTGGGCTACACCTTC
CDR3aa: CASSLPLQELGYTF

v_gene: TRBV7-2
abundance: -
j_gene: TRBJ2-5
d_gene: -
CDR3nt: -
CDR3aa: CASSLMLFGTGSNF

v_gene: TRBV18
abundance: -
j_gene: TRBJ2-7
d_gene: TRBD2
CDR3nt: TGTGCCAGCTCGCCTAAGGGCCTAGCGGGAGACGAGCAGTACTTC
CDR3aa: CASSPKGLAGDEQYF

v_gene: TRBV18
abundance: -
j_gene: TRBJ1-1
d_gene: TRBD1
CDR3nt: TGTGCCAGCTCACCGCGGACAGGGTGGGACACTGAAGCTTTCTTT
CDR3aa: CASSPRTGWDTEAFF

v_gene: TRBV2
abundance: -
j_gene: TRBJ2-7
d_gene: TRBD2
CDR3nt: TGTGCCAGCAGTGAACAGCGGGGGGGCCCTGAGCAGTACTTC
CDR3aa: CASSEQRGGPEQYF